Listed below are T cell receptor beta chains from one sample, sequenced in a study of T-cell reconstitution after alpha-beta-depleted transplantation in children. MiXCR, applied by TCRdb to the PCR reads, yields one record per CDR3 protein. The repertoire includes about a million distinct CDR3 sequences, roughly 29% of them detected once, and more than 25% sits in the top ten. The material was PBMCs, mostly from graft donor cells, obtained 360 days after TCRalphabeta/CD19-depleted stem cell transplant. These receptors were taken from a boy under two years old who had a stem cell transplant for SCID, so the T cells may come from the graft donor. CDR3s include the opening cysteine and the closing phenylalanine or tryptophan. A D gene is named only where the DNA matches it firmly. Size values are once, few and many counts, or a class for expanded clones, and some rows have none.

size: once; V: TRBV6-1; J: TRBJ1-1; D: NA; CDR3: CASRGGRKMNTEAFF; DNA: TGTGCCAGCCGGGGGGGGAGGAAAATGAACACTGAAGCTTTCTTT
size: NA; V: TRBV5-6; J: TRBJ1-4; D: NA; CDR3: CASSLGPLRQEKLFF; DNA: TGTGCCAGCAGCTTGGGTCCCTTACGCCAGGAAAAACTGTTTTTT
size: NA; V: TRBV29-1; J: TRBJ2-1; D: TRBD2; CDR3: CSTQRGVYNEQFF; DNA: TGCAGCACTCAGCGGGGGGTCTACAATGAGCAGTTCTTC
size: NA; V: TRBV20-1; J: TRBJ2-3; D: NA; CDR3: CSARVQVTDTQYF; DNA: TGCAGTGCTAGAGTCCAGGTCACAGATACGCAGTATTTT
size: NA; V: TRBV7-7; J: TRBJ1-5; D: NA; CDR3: CASSLWTGQPQHF; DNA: TGTGCCAGCAGCTTGTGGACGGGGCAGCCCCAGCATTTT
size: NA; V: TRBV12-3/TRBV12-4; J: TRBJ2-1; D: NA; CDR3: CASTRGGDSYNEQFF; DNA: TGTGCCAGCACCCGAGGGGGGGACTCCTACAATGAGCAGTTCTTC
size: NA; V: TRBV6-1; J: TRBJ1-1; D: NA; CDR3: CASMKTGLNTEAFF; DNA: TGTGCCAGCATGAAGACAGGACTGAACACTGAAGCTTTCTTT
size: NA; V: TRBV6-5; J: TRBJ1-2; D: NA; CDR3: CASRRREDGYTF; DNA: TGTGCCAGCAGGAGGAGGGAGGATGGCTACACCTTC
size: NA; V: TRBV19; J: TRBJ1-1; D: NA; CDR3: CASSIFRAGNTEAFF; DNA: TGTGCCAGTAGTATTTTCAGGGCCGGAAACACTGAAGCTTTCTTT
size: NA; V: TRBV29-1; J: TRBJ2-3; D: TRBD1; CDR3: CSTDRGGGTDTQYF; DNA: TGCAGCACCGACAGGGGTGGAGGCACAGATACGCAGTATTTT
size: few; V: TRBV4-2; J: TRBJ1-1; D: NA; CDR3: CASSHYRDGTEAFF; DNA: TGTGCCAGCAGCCACTACCGGGACGGCACTGAAGCTTTCTTT
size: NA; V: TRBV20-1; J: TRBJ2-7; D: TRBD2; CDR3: CSATTGGNSYEQYF; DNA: TGCAGTGCTACCACCGGGGGGAACTCCTACGAGCAGTACTTC
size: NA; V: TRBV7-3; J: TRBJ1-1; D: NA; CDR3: CASSAQTVTEAFF; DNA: TGTGCCAGCAGCGCACAGACAGTCACTGAAGCTTTCTTT
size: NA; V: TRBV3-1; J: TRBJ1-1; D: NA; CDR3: CASSQARGGEAFF; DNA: TGTGCCAGCAGCCAAGCGCGGGGAGGTGAAGCTTTCTTT
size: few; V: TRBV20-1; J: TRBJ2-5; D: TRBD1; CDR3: CSAFADRGRGEETQYF; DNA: TGCAGTGCTTTCGCCGACAGGGGCCGTGGGGAAGAGACCCAGTACTTC
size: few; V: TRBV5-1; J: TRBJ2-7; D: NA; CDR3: CASSLVGGRGEQYF; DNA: TGCGCCAGCAGCTTGGTCGGGGGAAGAGGGGAGCAGTACTTC
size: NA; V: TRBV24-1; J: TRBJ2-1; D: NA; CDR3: CATSDPGTHTHNEQFF; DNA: TGTGCCACCAGTGACCCGGGGACACACACACACAATGAGCAGTTCTTC
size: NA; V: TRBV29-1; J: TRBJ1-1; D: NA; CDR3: CSVADWLSTEAFF; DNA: TGCAGCGTTGCGGACTGGCTCTCCACTGAAGCTTTCTTT
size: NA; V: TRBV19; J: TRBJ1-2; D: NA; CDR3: CASSMVDGSGYTF; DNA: TGTGCCAGTAGTATGGTAGACGGAAGTGGCTACACCTTC
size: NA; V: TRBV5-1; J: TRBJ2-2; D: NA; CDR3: CASSPGVYNTGELFF; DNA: TGCGCCAGCAGCCCTGGCGTGTATAACACCGGGGAGCTGTTTTTT
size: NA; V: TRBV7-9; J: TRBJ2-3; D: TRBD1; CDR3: CASSSRDRADTQYF; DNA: TGTGCCAGCAGCTCCCGTGACAGGGCAGATACGCAGTATTTT
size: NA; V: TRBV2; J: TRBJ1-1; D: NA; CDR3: CASSVWLLEAFF; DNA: TGTGCCAGCAGTGTTTGGCTACTTGAAGCTTTCTTT
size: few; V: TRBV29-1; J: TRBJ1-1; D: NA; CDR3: CSVAARQAFSEAFF; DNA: TGCAGCGTTGCCGCAAGACAGGCTTTCTCTGAAGCTTTCTTT
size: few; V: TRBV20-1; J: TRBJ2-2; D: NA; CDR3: CSARRRLTGELFF; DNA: TGCAGTGCCCGCCGCCGACTAACCGGGGAGCTGTTTTTT
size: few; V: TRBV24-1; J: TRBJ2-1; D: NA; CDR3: CATSEVLGSYNEQFF; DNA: TGTGCCACCAGTGAAGTCCTAGGCTCCTACAATGAGCAGTTCTTC
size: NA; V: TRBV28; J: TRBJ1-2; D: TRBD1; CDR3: CASSSPGTALHGYTF; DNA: TGTGCCAGCAGTTCACCCGGGACAGCGCTCCATGGCTACACCTTC
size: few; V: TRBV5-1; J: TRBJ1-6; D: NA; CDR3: CASSLDPGQFLSDSPLHF; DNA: TGCGCCAGCAGCTTGGACCCAGGGCAGTTCCTTTCGGATTCACCCCTCCACTTT